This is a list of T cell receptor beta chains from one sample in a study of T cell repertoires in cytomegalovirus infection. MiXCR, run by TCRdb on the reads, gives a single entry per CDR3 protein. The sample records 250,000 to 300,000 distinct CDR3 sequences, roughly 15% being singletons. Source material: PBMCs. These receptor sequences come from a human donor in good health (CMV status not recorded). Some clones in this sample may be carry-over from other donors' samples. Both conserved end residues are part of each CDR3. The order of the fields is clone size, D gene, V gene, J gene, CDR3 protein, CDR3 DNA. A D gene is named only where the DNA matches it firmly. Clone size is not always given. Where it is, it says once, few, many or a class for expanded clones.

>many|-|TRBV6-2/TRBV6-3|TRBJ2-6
CASSYSIGGWATGANVLTF
TGTGCCAGCAGTTACTCGATAGGAGGATGGGCGACTGGGGCCAACGTCCTGACTTTC
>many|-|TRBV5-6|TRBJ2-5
CASSLKEQETQYF
TGTGCCAGCAGCCTGAAGGAACAAGAGACCCAGTACTTC
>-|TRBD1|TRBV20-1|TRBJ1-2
CSAHSRRGGADGYTF
TGCAGTGCTCATTCCAGGAGAGGGGGCGCGGATGGCTACACCTTC
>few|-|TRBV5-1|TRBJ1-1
CASSLLGTMNTEAFF
TGCGCCAGCAGCTTGCTGGGGACAATGAACACTGAAGCTTTCTTT
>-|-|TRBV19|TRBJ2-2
CASRAQDRSYTGELFF
TGTGCCAGTAGGGCACAAGACAGGAGTTACACCGGGGAGCTGTTTTTT
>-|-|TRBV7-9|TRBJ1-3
CASRRSSDTIYF
TGTGCCAGCAGGAGATCATCGGACACCATATATTTT
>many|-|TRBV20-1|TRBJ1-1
CSARVVRADRLNTEAFF
TGCAGTGCTAGGGTCGTGCGGGCAGATAGATTGAACACTGAAGCTTTCTTT
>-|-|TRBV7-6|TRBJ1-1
CASSPGRGGNTEAFF
TGTGCCAGCAGCCCAGGGCGGGGGGGGAACACTGAAGCTTTCTTT
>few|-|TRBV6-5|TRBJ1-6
CASSYSRGGRGSSPLHF
TGTGCCAGCAGTTACTCCCGGGGCGGGCGGGGATCTTCACCCCTCCACTTT
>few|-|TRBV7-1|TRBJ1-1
CASSPPRPGIPEAFF
TGTGCCAGCAGCCCCCCGAGGCCGGGAATCCCTGAAGCTTTCTTT
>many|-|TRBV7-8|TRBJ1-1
CASSLAPGVANTEAFF
TGTGCCAGCAGCTTAGCGCCTGGGGTTGCGAACACTGAAGCTTTCTTT
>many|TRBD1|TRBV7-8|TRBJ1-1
CASSLDRGKRGTEAFF
TGTGCCAGCAGCTTAGACAGGGGCAAGAGAGGAACTGAAGCTTTCTTT
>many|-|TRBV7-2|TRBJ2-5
CASSSRKGGETQYF
TGTGCCAGCAGCTCCCGCAAGGGGGGGGAGACCCAGTACTTC
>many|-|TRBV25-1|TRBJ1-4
CASSKSIPEKLFF
TGTGCCAGCAGTAAGAGTATTCCTGAAAAACTGTTTTTT
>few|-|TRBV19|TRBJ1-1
CASSILIGTEAFF
TGTGCCAGTAGTATCCTTATAGGCACTGAAGCTTTCTTT
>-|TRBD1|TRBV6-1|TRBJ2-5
CASKEAGGDQETQYF
TGTGCCAGTAAAGAAGCAGGGGGCGACCAAGAGACCCAGTACTTC
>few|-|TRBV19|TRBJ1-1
CASSMGGKVTEAFF
TGTGCCAGTAGTATGGGGGGGAAGGTGACTGAAGCTTTCTTT
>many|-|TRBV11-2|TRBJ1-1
CASSLGTRMNTEAFF
TGTGCCAGCAGCTTAGGGACAAGGATGAACACTGAAGCTTTCTTT
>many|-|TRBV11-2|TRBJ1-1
CASSPGIWTVEAFF
TGTGCCAGCAGCCCTGGTATCTGGACAGTTGAAGCTTTCTTT
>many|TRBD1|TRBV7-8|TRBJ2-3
CASSSMTGPDTQYF
TGTGCCAGCAGCTCCATGACAGGGCCAGATACGCAGTATTTT
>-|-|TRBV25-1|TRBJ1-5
CASSGTGISNQPQHF
TGTGCCAGCAGCGGAACAGGGATTAGCAATCAGCCCCAGCATTTT
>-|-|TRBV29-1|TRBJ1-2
CSVGSPPNYGYTF
TGCAGCGTTGGGTCACCTCCTAACTATGGCTACACCTTC
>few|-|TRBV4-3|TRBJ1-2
CASSQDGSNYGYTF
TGCGCCAGCAGCCAGGACGGGTCGAACTATGGCTACACCTTC
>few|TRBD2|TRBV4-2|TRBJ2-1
CASSQSSGSGRDEQFF
TGTGCCAGCAGCCAATCCAGCGGGAGCGGTCGTGATGAGCAGTTCTTC
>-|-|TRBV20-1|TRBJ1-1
CSAIRGWNTEAFF
TGCAGTGCCATTCGCGGGTGGAACACTGAAGCTTTCTTT
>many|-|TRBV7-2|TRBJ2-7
CASSSGAYYEQYF
TGTGCCAGCAGCTCTGGGGCCTACTACGAGCAGTACTTC
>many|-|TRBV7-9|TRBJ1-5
CASSPGGSGGNSNQPQHF
TGTGCCAGCAGCCCAGGTGGGTCTGGAGGGAATAGCAATCAGCCCCAGCATTTT
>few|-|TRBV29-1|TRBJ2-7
CSARGAVYEQYF
TGCAGCGCCCGGGGAGCGGTATACGAGCAGTACTTC
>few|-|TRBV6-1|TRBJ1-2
CASSGLGGYGYTF
TGTGCCAGCAGTGGTCTGGGCGGATATGGCTACACCTTC
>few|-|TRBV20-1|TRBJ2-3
CSARVRVDTDTQYF
TGCAGTGCTAGAGTCCGGGTAGACACAGATACGCAGTATTTT
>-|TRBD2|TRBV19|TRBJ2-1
CASSPRETSGYNEQFF
TGTGCCAGTAGTCCAAGGGAGACTAGCGGATACAATGAGCAGTTCTTC
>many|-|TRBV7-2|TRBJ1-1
CASSPRARAVTEAFF
TGTGCCAGCAGCCCACGGGCCCGGGCGGTCACTGAAGCTTTCTTT
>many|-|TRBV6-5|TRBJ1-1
CASSSRLTAWNTEAFF
TGTGCCAGCAGTTCTCGGCTGACAGCCTGGAACACTGAAGCTTTCTTT
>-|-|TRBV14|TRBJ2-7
CASSHGGGPYEQYF
TGTGCCAGCAGCCATGGAGGGGGACCCTACGAGCAGTACTTC
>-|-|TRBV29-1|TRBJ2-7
CSVGGAGDSYEQYF
TGCAGCGTTGGGGGGGCAGGGGACTCTTACGAGCAGTACTTC
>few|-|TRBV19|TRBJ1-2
CASSMGGGYGYTF
TGTGCCAGTAGTATGGGCGGTGGCTATGGCTACACCTTC
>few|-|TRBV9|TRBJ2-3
CASSARGGSRGTDTQYF
TGTGCCAGCAGCGCCCGCGGGGGCTCTCGTGGCACAGATACGCAGTATTTT
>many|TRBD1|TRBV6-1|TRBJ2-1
CASSTHRGDNEQFF
TGTGCCAGCAGTACTCACAGGGGAGACAATGAGCAGTTCTTC
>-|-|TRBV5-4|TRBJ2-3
CASTPVNTQYF
TGTGCCAGCACCCCGGTAAATACGCAGTATTTT
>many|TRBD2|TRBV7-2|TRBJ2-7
CASSPTSGRWREQYF
TGTGCCAGCAGCCCAACTAGCGGGAGGTGGCGCGAGCAGTACTTC
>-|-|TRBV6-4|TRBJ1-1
CASSRELNTEAFF
TGTGCCAGCAGTCGGGAGTTAAACACTGAAGCTTTCTTT